These T cell receptor beta chains were read from a single sample in a study of human T cells and chemical hapten exposure. TCRdb passed the RACE reads through MiXCR, listing each CDR3 protein once. The sample shows 95,000 to 150,000 distinct CDR3 sequences, 13% of them seen only once. The input for sequencing was whole blood, taken in connection with sensitization to the hapten diphenylcyclopropenone (DPC). These receptors were collected from a woman aged 18 to 35 with alopecia areata. Some clones in this sample may be carry-over from other donors' samples. Both conserved end residues are part of each CDR3. Fields, in order: V gene, J gene, D gene, clone size, CDR3 protein, CDR3 DNA. The D gene is left open where the match is weak. Size is stated for part of the rows, as once, few or many counts, or as a class when the clone is expanded.

TRBV11-2,TRBJ2-4,NA,few,CASSLDHGSGIQYF,TGTGCCAGCAGCTTAGATCATGGCAGTGGCATTCAGTACTTC
TRBV29-1,TRBJ1-1,NA,few,CSTRGDLNTEAFF,TGCAGCACCCGTGGGGATTTAAACACTGAAGCTTTCTTT
TRBV7-2,TRBJ1-2,NA,NA,CASSFGPLNYGYTF,TGTGCCAGCAGCTTCGGACCTCTGAACTATGGCTACACCTTC
TRBV5-4,TRBJ2-2,NA,NA,CASSLARTGELFF,TGTGCCAGCAGCTTGGCCAGGACCGGGGAGCTGTTTTTT
TRBV7-2,TRBJ2-5,NA,NA,CASSFGHQETQYF,TGTGCCAGCAGCTTCGGACACCAAGAGACCCAGTACTTC
TRBV30,TRBJ2-1,TRBD2,few,CAWSGLGDNEQFF,TGTGCCTGGTCAGGACTAGGGGACAATGAGCAGTTCTTC
TRBV7-9,TRBJ1-1,NA,many,CASSLVRLQDIMNTEAFF,TGTGCCAGCAGCTTAGTGAGGCTCCAGGACATCATGAACACTGAAGCTTTCTTT
TRBV7-8,TRBJ2-1,TRBD2,NA,CASSPTSGVPNEQFF,TGTGCCAGCAGCCCAACTAGCGGGGTGCCCAATGAGCAGTTCTTC
TRBV4-3,TRBJ1-5,NA,few,CASSQDYGGGEPQHF,TGCGCCAGCAGCCAAGATTACGGGGGCGGGGAGCCCCAGCATTTT
TRBV11-3,TRBJ2-3,NA,many,CASSGGTDTQYF,TGTGCCAGCAGCGGGGGGACAGATACGCAGTATTTT
TRBV20-1,TRBJ2-7,NA,few,CSASSPATYEQYF,TGCAGTGCTAGCAGCCCCGCCACCTACGAGCAGTACTTC
TRBV5-1,TRBJ2-3,TRBD1,NA,CASSSTGFVDTQYF,TGCGCCAGCAGCTCGACAGGGTTCGTAGATACGCAGTATTTT
TRBV28,TRBJ1-2,NA,NA,CASRYNYGYTF,TGTGCCAGCAGATACAACTATGGCTACACCTTC
TRBV5-6,TRBJ2-7,NA,NA,CASSLDPTSSYEQYF,TGTGCCAGCAGCTTGGACCCAACAAGCTCCTACGAGCAGTACTTC
TRBV5-5,TRBJ2-7,TRBD1,NA,CASSLAWSGGPYEQYF,TGTGCCAGCAGCTTGGCCTGGTCAGGGGGCCCCTACGAGCAGTACTTC
TRBV6-5,TRBJ1-4,NA,few,CASSQARGGEKLFF,TGTGCCAGCAGTCAAGCGCGGGGGGGTGAAAAACTGTTTTTT
TRBV3-1,TRBJ1-6,NA,NA,CASSQGAGVNSPLHF,TGTGCCAGCAGCCAAGGCGCAGGGGTCAATTCACCCCTCCACTTT
TRBV5-6,TRBJ2-5,TRBD2,many,CASSWGSTGTSSETQYF,TGTGCCAGCAGCTGGGGCAGTACCGGGACTAGCAGTGAGACCCAGTACTTC
TRBV4-2,TRBJ2-1,NA,NA,CASRANRDSYYNEQFF,TGTGCCAGCAGAGCAAATCGGGACTCTTACTACAATGAGCAGTTCTTC
TRBV4-3,TRBJ2-2,NA,NA,CASSQDVTGELFF,TGCGCCAGCAGCCAAGATGTCACCGGGGAGCTGTTTTTT
TRBV2,TRBJ2-1,NA,few,CASSVDEQFF,TGTGCCAGCAGTGTGGATGAGCAGTTCTTC
TRBV2,TRBJ2-7,NA,many,CASSRDRAYEQYF,TGTGCCAGCAGCCGGGACCGCGCCTACGAGCAGTACTTC
TRBV6-2/TRBV6-3,TRBJ1-3,NA,few,CASSLDPWRTGNTIYF,TGTGCCAGCAGTCTGGACCCCTGGAGAACTGGAAACACCATATATTTT
TRBV5-4,TRBJ2-1,NA,few,CASSLATAYNEQFF,TGTGCCAGCAGCTTGGCTACAGCTTACAATGAGCAGTTCTTC
TRBV4-3,TRBJ2-1,NA,few,CASSQEHQGVYNEQFF,TGCGCCAGCAGCCAAGAGCACCAGGGAGTCTACAATGAGCAGTTCTTC
TRBV11-3,TRBJ2-2,NA,few,CASSSSTGPYTGELFF,TGTGCCAGCAGCTCTTCGACAGGCCCCTACACCGGGGAGCTGTTTTTT
TRBV6-5,TRBJ1-1,NA,many,CASSLIGKGTEAFF,TGTGCCAGCAGTTTAATAGGAAAGGGCACTGAAGCTTTCTTT
TRBV18,TRBJ2-3,NA,NA,CASSPPEFPTDTQYF,TGTGCCAGCTCACCACCGGAGTTTCCGACAGATACGCAGTATTTT
TRBV6-1,TRBJ1-1,TRBD1,many,CASILRDRVSNTEAFF,TGTGCCAGCATCCTCCGGGACAGGGTTTCGAACACTGAAGCTTTCTTT
TRBV2,TRBJ1-5,NA,NA,CASSAQGFNQPQHF,TGTGCCAGCAGTGCCCAGGGTTTCAATCAGCCCCAGCATTTT
TRBV7-8,TRBJ2-7,TRBD2,few,CASSPTRGGSSYEQYF,TGTGCCAGCAGCCCGACCCGGGGGGGGTCCTCCTACGAGCAGTACTTC
TRBV7-2,TRBJ1-5,NA,few,CASSLGYGRQPHF,TGTGCCAGCAGCTTAGGGTACGGTCGCCAGCCGCATTTT
TRBV6-5,TRBJ1-2,TRBD1,many,CASRADRDYGYTF,TGTGCCAGCAGGGCAGACAGGGACTATGGCTACACCTTC
TRBV19,TRBJ2-2,TRBD2,NA,CASSDSGTLGGELFF,TGTGCCAGTAGTGATAGCGGGACCCTCGGCGGGGAGCTGTTTTTT
TRBV12-3/TRBV12-4,TRBJ2-1,NA,few,CASSLFRSYNEQFF,TGTGCCAGCAGTTTGTTCCGGTCCTACAATGAGCAGTTCTTC
TRBV5-1,TRBJ2-1,NA,NA,CASSFVAGSSYNEQFF,TGCGCCAGCAGCTTTGTTGCAGGGAGCTCCTACAATGAGCAGTTCTTC
TRBV7-9,TRBJ1-1,TRBD1,many,CASSLTGGPWGQGATEAFF,TGTGCCAGCAGCTTGACGGGAGGTCCTTGGGGACAGGGGGCCACTGAAGCTTTCTTT
TRBV10-3,TRBJ1-2,NA,NA,CAIKGNGYTF,TGTGCCATCAAAGGGAATGGCTACACCTTC
TRBV12-3/TRBV12-4,TRBJ2-2,NA,many,CASSKPRWNTGELFF,TGTGCCAGCAGTAAGCCCAGGTGGAACACCGGGGAGCTGTTTTTT
TRBV7-9,TRBJ1-1,NA,NA,CASSLWGLDAFF,TGTGCCAGCAGCCTGTGGGGCCTTGACGCTTTCTTT
TRBV4-1,TRBJ1-1,NA,few,CASSQVGTEAFF,TGCGCCAGCAGCCAAGTGGGCACTGAAGCTTTCTTT
TRBV29-1,TRBJ2-1,NA,NA,CSVVEYNEQFF,TGCAGCGTTGTAGAATACAATGAGCAGTTCTTC
TRBV10-3,TRBJ2-1,TRBD1,few,CAISGGDRDGNEQFF,TGTGCCATCAGTGGTGGGGACAGGGATGGCAATGAGCAGTTCTTC
TRBV7-2,TRBJ1-1,NA,few,CASSLLPLRGARNTEAFF,TGTGCCAGCAGCTTACTACCTCTCCGAGGGGCTCGGAACACTGAAGCTTTCTTT
TRBV25-1,TRBJ2-3,NA,NA,CASSEQGGVADTQYF,TGTGCCAGCAGTGAACAGGGTGGGGTCGCAGATACGCAGTATTTT
TRBV11-2,TRBJ1-2,NA,many,CASSLEWRLGDNYGYTF,TGTGCCAGCAGCTTAGAGTGGCGATTGGGCGATAACTATGGCTACACCTTC
TRBV20-1,TRBJ1-2,NA,many,CSARVPTNYGYTF,TGCAGTGCTAGAGTCCCGACTAACTATGGCTACACCTTC
TRBV11-2,TRBJ2-3,TRBD1,NA,CASSSGQGAGDTQYF,TGTGCCAGCAGCTCGGGACAGGGGGCGGGAGATACGCAGTATTTT
TRBV7-2,TRBJ2-2,TRBD1,NA,CASSLESPAGGSGELFF,TGTGCCAGCAGCTTAGAGAGTCCGGCAGGGGGATCTGGGGAGCTGTTTTTT
TRBV3-1,TRBJ2-2,NA,NA,CASSQGEPRPLTGELFF,TGTGCCAGCAGCCAAGGGGAACCCCGACCCCTCACCGGGGAGCTGTTTTTT
TRBV6-2/TRBV6-3,TRBJ1-4,TRBD1,NA,CASSRTTGIPNEKLFF,TGTGCCAGCAGTCGAACGACAGGGATTCCTAATGAAAAACTGTTTTTT
TRBV25-1,TRBJ1-1,NA,many,CASSDRVGMNTEAFF,TGTGCCAGCAGTGATAGGGTGGGGATGAACACTGAAGCTTTCTTT
TRBV10-3,TRBJ2-1,TRBD2,NA,CANSLLAGYNEQFF,TGTGCCAACAGCCTACTAGCGGGATACAATGAGCAGTTCTTC
TRBV10-1,TRBJ2-5,NA,NA,CASSDPGRSETQYF,TGCGCCAGCAGCGACCCTGGAAGGTCGGAGACCCAGTACTTC
TRBV12-3/TRBV12-4,TRBJ2-3,TRBD1,few,CASTLGQVTDTQYF,TGTGCCAGCACCTTGGGACAGGTCACAGATACGCAGTATTTT
TRBV11-2,TRBJ2-2,NA,once,CASSRGGQTPNTGEVFF,TGTGCCAGCAGCAGAGGCGGACAAACCCCGAACACCGGGGAGGTGTTTTTT
TRBV10-3,TRBJ1-1,NA,many,CAISQERTAGMNTEAFF,TGTGCCATCAGTCAAGAGAGGACAGCGGGCATGAACACTGAAGCTTTCTTT
TRBV5-1,TRBJ1-4,NA,few,CASSKDTNEKLFF,TGCGCCAGCAGCAAGGATACTAATGAAAAACTGTTTTTT
TRBV4-2,TRBJ2-4,NA,many,CASSQAMADLAKNIQYF,TGTGCCAGCAGCCAAGCCATGGCAGATCTAGCCAAAAACATTCAGTACTTC